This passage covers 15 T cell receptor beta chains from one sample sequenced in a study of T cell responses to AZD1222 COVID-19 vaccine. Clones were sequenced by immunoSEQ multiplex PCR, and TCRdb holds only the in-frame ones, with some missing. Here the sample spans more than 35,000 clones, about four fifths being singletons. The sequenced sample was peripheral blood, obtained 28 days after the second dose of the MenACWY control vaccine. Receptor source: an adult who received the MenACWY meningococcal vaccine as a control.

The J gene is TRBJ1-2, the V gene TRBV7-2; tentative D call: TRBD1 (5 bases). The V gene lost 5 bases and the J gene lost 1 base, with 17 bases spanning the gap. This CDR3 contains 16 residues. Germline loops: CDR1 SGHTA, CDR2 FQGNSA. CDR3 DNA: TGTGCCAGCAGCCCCGGGGGGGGACGGATTAACTATGGCTACACCTTC. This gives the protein CASSPGGGRINYGYTF. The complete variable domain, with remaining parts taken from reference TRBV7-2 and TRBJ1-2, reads GAGVSQSPSNKVTEKGKDVELRCDPISGHTALYWYRQSLGQGLEFLIYFQGNSAPDKSGLPSDRFSAERTGGSVSTLTIQRTQQEDSAVYLCASSPGGGRINYGYTFGSGTRLTVV.

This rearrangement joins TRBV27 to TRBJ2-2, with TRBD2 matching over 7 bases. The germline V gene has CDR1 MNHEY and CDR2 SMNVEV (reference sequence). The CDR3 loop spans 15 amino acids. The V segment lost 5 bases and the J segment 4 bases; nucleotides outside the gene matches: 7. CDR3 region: CASSPPGRGTGELFF. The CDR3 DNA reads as TGTGCCAGCAGTCCCCCAGGGAGGGGCACCGGGGAGCTGTTTTTT.

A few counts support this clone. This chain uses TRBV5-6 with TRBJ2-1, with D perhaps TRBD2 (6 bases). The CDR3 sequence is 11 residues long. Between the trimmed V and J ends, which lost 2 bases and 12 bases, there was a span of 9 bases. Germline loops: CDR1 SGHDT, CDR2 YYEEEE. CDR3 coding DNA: TGTGCCAGCAGCTTCGTGGGAGGGCAGTTCTTC. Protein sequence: CASSFVGGQFF.

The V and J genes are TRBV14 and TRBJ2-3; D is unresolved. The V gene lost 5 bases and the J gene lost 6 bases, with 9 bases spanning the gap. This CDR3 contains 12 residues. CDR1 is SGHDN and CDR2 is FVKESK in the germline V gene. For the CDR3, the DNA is TGTGCCAGCAGCTTCGGAAGCGATACGCAGTATTTT. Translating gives CASSFGSDTQYF.

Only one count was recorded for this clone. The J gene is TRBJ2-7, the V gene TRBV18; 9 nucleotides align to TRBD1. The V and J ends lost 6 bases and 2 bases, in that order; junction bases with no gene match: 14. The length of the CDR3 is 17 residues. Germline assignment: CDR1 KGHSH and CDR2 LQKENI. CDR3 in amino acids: CASSPRTPGQGPYEQYV. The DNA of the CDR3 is TGTGCCAGCTCTCCAAGAACCCCGGGACAGGGACCCTACGAGCAGTACGTC.

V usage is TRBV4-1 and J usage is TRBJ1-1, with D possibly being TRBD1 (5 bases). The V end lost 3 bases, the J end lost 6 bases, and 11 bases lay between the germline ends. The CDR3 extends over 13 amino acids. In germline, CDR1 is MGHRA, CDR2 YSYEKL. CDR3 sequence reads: CASSHGTFPEAFF. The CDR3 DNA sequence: TGCGCCAGCAGCCACGGGACGTTTCCTGAAGCTTTCTTT.

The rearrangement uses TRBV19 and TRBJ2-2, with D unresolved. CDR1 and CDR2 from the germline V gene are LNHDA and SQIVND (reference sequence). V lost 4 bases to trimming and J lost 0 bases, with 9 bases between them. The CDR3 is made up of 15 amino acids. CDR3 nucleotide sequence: TGTGCCAGTAGTAAGGTGTCGGCGAACACCGGGGAGCTGTTTTTT. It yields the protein CASSKVSANTGELFF.

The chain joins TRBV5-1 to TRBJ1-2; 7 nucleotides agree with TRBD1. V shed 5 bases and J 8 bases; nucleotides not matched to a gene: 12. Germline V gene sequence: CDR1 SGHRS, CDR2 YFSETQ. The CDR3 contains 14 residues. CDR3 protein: CASRGQWPTWGYTF. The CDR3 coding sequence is TGCGCCAGCAGGGGACAGTGGCCTACGTGGGGCTACACCTTC.

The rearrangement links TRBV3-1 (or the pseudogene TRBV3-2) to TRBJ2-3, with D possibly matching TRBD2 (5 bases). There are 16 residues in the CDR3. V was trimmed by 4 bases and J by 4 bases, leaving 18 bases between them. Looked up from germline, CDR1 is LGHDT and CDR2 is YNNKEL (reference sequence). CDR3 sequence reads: CASSPPSTTRADTQYF. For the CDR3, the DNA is TGTGCCAGCAGCCCCCCCTCGACTACCCGGGCAGATACGCAGTATTTT.

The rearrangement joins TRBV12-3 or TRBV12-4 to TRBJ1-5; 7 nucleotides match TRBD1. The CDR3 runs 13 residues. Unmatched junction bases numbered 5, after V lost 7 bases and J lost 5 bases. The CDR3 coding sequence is TGTGCCAGCACTGGACAGGTCGATCAGCCCCAGCATTTT. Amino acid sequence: CASTGQVDQPQHF.

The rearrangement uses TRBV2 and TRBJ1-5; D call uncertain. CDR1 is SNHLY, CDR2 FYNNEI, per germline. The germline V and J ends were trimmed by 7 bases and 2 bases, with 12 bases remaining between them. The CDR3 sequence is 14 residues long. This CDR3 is CASKTGVGNQPQHF. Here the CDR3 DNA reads TGTGCCAGCAAGACTGGGGTTGGCAATCAGCCCCAGCATTTT. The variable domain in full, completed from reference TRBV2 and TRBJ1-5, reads EPEVTQTPSHQVTQMGQEVILRCVPISNHLYFYWYRQILGQKVEFLVSFYNNEISEKSEIFDDQFSVERPDGSNFTLKIRSTKLEDSAMYFCASKTGVGNQPQHFGDGTRLSIL.

CDR3 amino acids: CASGMGGSNQPQHF. DNA of the CDR3: TGTGCCAGCGGAATGGGGGGGAGCAATCAGCCCCAGCATTTT. This chain uses TRBV27 with TRBJ1-5; the D gene is possibly TRBD1 (5 bases). The CDR3 is 14 amino acids. V dropped 8 bases and J dropped 1 base, with 12 bases sitting between them. The germline CDR1 and CDR2 sequences are MNHEY and SMNVEV (reference sequence).

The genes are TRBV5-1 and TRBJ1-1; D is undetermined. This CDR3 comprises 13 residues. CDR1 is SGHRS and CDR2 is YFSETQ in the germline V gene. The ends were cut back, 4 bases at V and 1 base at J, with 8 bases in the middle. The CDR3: CASSLLPNTEAFF. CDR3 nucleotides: TGCGCCAGCAGCCTGTTGCCGAACACTGAAGCTTTCTTT.

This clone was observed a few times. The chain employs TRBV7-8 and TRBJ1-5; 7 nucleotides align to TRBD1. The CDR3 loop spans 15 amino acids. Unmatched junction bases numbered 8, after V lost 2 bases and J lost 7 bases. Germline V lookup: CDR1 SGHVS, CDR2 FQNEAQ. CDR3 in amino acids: CASSLFRAQGQPQHF. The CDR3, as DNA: TGTGCCAGCAGCTTATTCCGGGCACAGGGGCAGCCCCAGCATTTT.

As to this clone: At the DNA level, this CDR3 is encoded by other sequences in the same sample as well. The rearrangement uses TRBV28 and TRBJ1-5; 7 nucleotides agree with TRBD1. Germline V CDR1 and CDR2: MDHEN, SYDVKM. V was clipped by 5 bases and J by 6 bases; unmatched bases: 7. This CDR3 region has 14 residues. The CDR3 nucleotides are TGTGCCAGCAGTCTCAGAGGGGGCGGTCAGCCCCAGCATTTT. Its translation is CASSLRGGGQPQHF.